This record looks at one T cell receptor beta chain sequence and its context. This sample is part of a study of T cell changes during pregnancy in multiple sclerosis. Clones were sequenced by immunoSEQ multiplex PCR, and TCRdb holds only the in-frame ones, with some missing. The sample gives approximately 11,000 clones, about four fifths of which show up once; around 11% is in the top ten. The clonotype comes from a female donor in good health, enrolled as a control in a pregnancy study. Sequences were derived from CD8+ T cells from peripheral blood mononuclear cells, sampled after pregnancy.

CDR3 bases: TGTGCCAGTAGCGCCGGACAGGGTATTCTCAACGAGCAGTACTTC. Translation gives CASSAGQGILNEQYF. This chain joins TRBV19 and TRBJ2-7, with 8 bases aligning to TRBD1. The V segment lost 6 bases and the J segment 5 bases; nucleotides outside the gene matches: 12. The CDR3 sequence is 15 residues long. The germline V gene encodes CDR1 LNHDA and CDR2 SQIVND (reference sequence).